This T cell receptor (beta chain) was captured by sequencing in a study of post-analysis software for immune sequencing data (dated by TCRdb to between 2014 and 2017). For the wider study: The recorded disease courses included relapsing-remitting, secondary progressive and progressive-relapsing multiple sclerosis, and some patients had no subtype annotation. Patient repertoires were compared against over ten previously published healthy control repertoires from donors aged roughly 6 to 28 years. A subset of samples was prepared in parallel using single-end sample barcoding, then pooled and co-amplified after Illumina adapter ligation. Broader findings and caveats from the paper: Multiple sclerosis patients had significantly lower normalized Chao1 diversity than controls, a result that suggests substantial peripheral T-cell clonal expansion. Direct clustering with F measure showed strong co-clustering of samples prepared in the same batch, prompting a batch-effect correction. Patients showed significantly higher frequencies than controls for roughly 5 TRBV segments, among them TRBV5-6, TRBV5-1 and TRBV20-1. The control group was slightly older than the multiple sclerosis patient group.

To demonstrate the VDJtools post-analysis software, TCR beta repertoires were profiled from the peripheral blood of 13 young patients with multiple sclerosis. The multiple sclerosis patients were children and adolescents between roughly 6 and 16 years of age. Ends included, the CDR3 has 14 residues. Just CDR3 DNA is preserved here, 42 bases in frame from base 1. V and J are truncated by 4 bases and 3 bases respectively, leaving an intervening sequence of 15 bases. CDR1 and CDR2, looked up from the germline V gene, are SQVTM and ANQGSEA. Libraries were prepared through PCR. This sample was sequenced with an Illumina HiSeq 2500. Unique molecular identifiers were incorporated into TCR beta cDNA libraries to reduce PCR and sequencing biases. Approximately 500,000 cDNA molecules were obtained for every 1 to 10 million input T cells, so each molecule roughly corresponded to one T cell. Patient libraries were prepared and sequenced with the same protocol used for the earlier healthy control dataset. Within a given batch, samples were prepared together, multiplexed and sequenced on the same HiSeq lane. Per the authors' processing: Raw barcoded reads were processed with MIGEC, discarding single-read molecular identifier groups before consensus assembly and CDR3 extraction. VDJtools was used for post-analysis of the clonotype tables, with diversity normalized by down-sampling every dataset to the smallest sample size. To correct batch-related cross-sample contamination, repertoire overlap clustering matched CDR3 amino acid sequences but not nucleotide sequences. In-frame beta chains were kept once TCRdb had trimmed the public reads at Q25 with fastp and called clones with MiXCR. Here each entry gathers all rows of one CDR3 protein and keeps the most common genes and DNA. In this record, the V and J calls reflect TCRdb's handling and not the investigators' own analysis. Within this sample are about 540,000 distinct CDR3 sequences, with roughly 34% of them counted one time only. Of the sample, about 6% falls within the top ten clones.

Turning to this clonotype: Its antigen is currently not known. This CDR3 is missing its conserved last phenylalanine or tryptophan, likely due to a read error.

The sequence was collected from a girl between 2 and 17 years old with multiple sclerosis. The sequence is built from TRBV29-1 and TRBJ2-5; TRBD1 is possibly the D segment (5 matching bases). Sequencing input: blood. The DNA is TGCAGCGTTGTGGGGCGCCAAGCTAAAGAGACCCAGTACGTC. It translates as CSVVGRQAKETQYV.